This T cell receptor beta chain was sequenced for a study of T cell responses to AZD1222 COVID-19 vaccine. Study background: Second doses that came at about 4 or about 12 weeks were put together. Study results and limitations: Only a handful of AZD1222 recipients tested seropositive at baseline.

Trimming took off 7 bases at V and 6 bases at J, with 21 bases between the two ends. Germline assignment: CDR1 MDHEN and CDR2 SYDVKM. This CDR3 is built from 15 residues. On this clone itself: Its antigen remains unidentified.

Sequencing used immunoSEQ multiplex PCR; TCRdb keeps in-frame clones, though not all of them. Here the sample spans under 140,000 clones, 70% to 90% being singletons. The sequence was obtained from an adult in good health. The starting material was peripheral blood, obtained on day 0 of AZD1222 vaccination. The chain couples TRBV28 to TRBJ1-2; D might be TRBD1 (5 bases). As DNA, the CDR3 is TGTGCCAGCACCTCCACCGGGGGATCAGGTAATGGCTACACCTTC. Protein product: CASTSTGGSGNGYTF.